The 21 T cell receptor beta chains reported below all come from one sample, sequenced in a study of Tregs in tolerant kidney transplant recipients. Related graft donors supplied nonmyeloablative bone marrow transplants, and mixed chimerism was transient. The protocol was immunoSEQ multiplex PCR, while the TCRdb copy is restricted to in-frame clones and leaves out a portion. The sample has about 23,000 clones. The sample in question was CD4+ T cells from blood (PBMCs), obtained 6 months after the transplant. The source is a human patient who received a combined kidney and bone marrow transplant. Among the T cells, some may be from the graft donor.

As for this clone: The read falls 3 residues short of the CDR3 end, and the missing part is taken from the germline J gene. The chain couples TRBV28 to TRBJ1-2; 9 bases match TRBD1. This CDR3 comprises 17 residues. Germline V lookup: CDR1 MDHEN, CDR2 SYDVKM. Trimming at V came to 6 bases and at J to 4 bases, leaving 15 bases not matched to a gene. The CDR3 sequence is CASRSGTGTISGYGYTF. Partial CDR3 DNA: TGTGCCAGCAGGTCCGGGACAGGGACGATTTCGGGCTATGGC.

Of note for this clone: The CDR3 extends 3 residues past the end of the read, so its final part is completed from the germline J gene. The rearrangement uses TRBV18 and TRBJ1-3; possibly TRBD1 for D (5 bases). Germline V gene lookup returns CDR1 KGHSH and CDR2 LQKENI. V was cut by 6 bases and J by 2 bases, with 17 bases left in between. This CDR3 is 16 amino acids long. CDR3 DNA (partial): TGTGCCAGCTCCCTGGGGCAAAACACAGCTGGAAACACC. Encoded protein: CASSLGQNTAGNT. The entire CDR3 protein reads CASSLGQNTAGNTIYF.

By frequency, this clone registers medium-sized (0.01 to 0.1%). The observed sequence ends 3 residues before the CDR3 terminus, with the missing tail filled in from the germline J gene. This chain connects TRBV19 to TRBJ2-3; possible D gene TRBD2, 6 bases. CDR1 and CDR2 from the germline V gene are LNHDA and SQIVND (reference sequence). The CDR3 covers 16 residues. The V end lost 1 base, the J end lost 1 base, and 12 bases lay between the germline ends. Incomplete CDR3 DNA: TGTGCCAGTAGTATAGGCATTTTAGCGGGCACAGATACG. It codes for CASSIGILAGTDT. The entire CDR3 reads CASSIGILAGTDTQYF.

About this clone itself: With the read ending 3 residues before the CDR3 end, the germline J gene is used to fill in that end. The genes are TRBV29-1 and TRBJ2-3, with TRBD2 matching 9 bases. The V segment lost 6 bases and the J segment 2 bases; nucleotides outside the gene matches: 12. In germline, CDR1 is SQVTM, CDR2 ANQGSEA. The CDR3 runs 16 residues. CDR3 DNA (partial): TGCAGCGTGCGCAACGCACTAGCGGGTTTCACAGATACG. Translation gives CSVRNALAGFTDT. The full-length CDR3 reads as CSVRNALAGFTDTQYF.

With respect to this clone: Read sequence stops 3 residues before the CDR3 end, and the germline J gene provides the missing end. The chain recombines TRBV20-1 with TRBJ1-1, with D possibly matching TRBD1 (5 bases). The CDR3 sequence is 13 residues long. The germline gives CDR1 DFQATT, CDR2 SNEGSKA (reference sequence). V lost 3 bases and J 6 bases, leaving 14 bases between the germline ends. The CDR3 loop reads CSARGQGGPEAFF. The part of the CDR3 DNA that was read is TGCAGTGCTAGGGGGCAGGGCGGACCTGAA.

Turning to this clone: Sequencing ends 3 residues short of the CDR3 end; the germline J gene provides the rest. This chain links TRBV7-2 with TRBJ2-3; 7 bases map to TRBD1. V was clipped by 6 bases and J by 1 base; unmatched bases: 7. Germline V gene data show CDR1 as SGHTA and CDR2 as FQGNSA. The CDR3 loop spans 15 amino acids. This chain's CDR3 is CASSTTGRGTDTQYF. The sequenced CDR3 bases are TGTGCCAGCAGTACGACAGGGAGAGGCACAGATACG.

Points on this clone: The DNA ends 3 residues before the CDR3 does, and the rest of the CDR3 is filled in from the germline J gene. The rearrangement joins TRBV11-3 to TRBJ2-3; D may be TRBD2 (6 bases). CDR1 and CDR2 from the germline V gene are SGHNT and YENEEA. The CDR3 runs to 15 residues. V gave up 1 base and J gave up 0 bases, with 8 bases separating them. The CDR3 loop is CASSLGGKSTDTQYF. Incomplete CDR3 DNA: TGTGCCAGCAGCTTAGGCGGGAAAAGCACAGATACG. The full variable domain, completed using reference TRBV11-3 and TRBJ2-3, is EAGVVQSPRYKIIEKKQPVAFWCNPISGHNTLYWYLQNLGQGPELLIRYENEEAVDDSQLPKDRFSAERLKGVDSTLKIQPAELGDSAVYLCASSLGGKSTDTQYFGPGTRLTVL.

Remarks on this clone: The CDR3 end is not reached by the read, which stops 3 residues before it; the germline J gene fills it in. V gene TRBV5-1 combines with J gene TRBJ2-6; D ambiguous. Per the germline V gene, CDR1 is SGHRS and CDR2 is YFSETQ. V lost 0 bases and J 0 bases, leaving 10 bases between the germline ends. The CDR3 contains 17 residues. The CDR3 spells CASSLGKTSSGANVLTF. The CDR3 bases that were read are TGCGCCAGCAGCTTGGGTAAAACCAGCTCTGGGGCCAACGTC.

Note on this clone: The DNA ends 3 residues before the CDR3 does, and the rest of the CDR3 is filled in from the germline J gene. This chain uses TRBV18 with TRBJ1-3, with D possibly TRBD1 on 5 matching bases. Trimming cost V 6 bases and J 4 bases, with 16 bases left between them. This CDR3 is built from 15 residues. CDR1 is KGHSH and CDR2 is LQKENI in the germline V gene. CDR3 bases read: TGTGCCAGCTCGCCTCTTAGGGGAGACGGAAACACC. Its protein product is CASSPLRGDGNT. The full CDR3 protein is CASSPLRGDGNTIYF.

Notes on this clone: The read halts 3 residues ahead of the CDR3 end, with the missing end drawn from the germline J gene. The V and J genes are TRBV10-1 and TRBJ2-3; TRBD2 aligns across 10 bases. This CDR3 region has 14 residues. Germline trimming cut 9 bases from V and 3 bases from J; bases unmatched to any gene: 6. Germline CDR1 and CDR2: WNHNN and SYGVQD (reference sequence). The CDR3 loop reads CASSPSGGTDTQYF. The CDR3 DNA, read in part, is TGCGCCAGTTCCCCTAGCGGGGGAACAGATACG.

This CDR3 reads CASRLTGETGELFF. The part of the CDR3 DNA that was read is TGTGCCAGCAGGCTCACAGGGGAAACCGGGGAG. V usage is TRBV6-2 or TRBV6-3 and J usage is TRBJ2-2, with TRBD1 matching over 7 bases. The observed sequence ends 3 residues before the CDR3 terminus, with the missing tail filled in from the germline J gene. The CDR3 is 14 amino acids. Germline values: CDR1 MNHEY, CDR2 SVGEGT. Trimming took 6 bases from V and 5 from J; bases not matched to a gene: 6.

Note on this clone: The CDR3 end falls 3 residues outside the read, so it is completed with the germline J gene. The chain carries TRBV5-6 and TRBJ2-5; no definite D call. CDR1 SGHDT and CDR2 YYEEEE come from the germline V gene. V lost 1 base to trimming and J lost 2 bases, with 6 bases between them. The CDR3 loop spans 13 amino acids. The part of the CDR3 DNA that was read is TGTGCCAGCAGCTTGCTATCGCAAGAGACC. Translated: CASSLLSQET. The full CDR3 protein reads CASSLLSQETQYF.

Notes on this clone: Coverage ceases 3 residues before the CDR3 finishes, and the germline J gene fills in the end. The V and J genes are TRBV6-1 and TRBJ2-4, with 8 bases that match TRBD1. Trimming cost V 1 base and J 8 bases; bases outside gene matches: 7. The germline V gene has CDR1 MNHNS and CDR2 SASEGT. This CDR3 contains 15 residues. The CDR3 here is CASSEGSNRGDIQYF. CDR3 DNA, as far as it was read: TGTGCCAGCAGTGAAGGGTCGAACAGGGGGGACATT.

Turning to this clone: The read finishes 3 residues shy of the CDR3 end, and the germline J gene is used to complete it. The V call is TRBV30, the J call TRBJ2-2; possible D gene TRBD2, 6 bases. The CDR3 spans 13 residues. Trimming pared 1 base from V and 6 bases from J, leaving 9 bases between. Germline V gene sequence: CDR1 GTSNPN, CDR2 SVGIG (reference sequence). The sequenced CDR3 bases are TGTGCCTGGAGTGGGGGGGAGGCCGGGGAG. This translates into CAWSGGEAGE. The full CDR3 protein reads CAWSGGEAGELFF.

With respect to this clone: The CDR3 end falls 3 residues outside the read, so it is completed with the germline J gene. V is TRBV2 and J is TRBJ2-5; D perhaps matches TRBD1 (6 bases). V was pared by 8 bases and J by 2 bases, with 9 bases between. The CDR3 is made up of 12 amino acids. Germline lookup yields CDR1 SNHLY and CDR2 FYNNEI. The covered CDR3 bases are TGTGCCAGCGGGGGCCCTCAAGAGACC. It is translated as CASGGPQET. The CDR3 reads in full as CASGGPQETQYF.

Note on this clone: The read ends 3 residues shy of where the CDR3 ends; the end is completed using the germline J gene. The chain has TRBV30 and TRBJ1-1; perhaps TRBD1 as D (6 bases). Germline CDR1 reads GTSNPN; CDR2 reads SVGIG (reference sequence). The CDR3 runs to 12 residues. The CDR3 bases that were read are TGTGCCTGGAGTGACAGGGCCCTTTTG. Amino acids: CAWSDRALL. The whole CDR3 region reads CAWSDRALLAFF.

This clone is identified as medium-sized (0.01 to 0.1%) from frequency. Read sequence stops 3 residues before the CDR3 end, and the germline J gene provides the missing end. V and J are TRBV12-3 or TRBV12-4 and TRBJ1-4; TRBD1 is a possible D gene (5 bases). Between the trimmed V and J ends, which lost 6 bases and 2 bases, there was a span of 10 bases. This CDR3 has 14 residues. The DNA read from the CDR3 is TGTGCCAGCAGCTTGACAGTGACTAATGAAAAA. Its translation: CASSLTVTNEK. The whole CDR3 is CASSLTVTNEKLFF.

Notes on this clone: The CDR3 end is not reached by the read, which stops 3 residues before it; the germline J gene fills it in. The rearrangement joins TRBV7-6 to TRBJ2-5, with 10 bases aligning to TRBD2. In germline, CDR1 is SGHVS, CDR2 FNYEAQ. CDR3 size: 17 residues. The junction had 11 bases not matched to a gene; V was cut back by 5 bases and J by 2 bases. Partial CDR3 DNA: TGTGCCAGCAGCCTCTCCTTAAAACTAGCGGGGCAAGAGACC. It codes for CASSLSLKLAGQET. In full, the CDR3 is CASSLSLKLAGQETQYF.

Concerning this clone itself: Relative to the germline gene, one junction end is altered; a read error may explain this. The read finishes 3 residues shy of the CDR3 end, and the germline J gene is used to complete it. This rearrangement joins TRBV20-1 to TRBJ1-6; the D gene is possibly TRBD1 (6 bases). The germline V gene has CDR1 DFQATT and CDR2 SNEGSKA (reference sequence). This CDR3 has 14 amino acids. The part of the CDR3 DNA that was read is TGCAGTGCTAACAGGGACCTCTATAATCCACCC. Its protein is CSANRDLYNPP. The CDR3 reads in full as CSANRDLYNPPLHF.

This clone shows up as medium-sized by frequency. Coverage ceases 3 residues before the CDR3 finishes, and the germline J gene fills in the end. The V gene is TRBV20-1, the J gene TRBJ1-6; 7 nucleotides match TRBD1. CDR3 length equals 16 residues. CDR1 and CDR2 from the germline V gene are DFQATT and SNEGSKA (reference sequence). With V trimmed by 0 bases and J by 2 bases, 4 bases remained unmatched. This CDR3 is CSAREAGGPYNSPLHF. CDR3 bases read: TGCAGTGCTAGAGAGGCAGGGGGACCCTATAATTCACCC.

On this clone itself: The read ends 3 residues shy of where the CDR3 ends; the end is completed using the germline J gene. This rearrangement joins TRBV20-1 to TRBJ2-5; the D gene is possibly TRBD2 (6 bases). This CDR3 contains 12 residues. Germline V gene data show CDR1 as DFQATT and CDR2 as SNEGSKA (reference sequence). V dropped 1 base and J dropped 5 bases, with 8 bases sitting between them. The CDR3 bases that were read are TGCAGTGCTAGAGCAGGGAGGGAGACC. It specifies CSARAGRET. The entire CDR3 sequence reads CSARAGRETQYF.